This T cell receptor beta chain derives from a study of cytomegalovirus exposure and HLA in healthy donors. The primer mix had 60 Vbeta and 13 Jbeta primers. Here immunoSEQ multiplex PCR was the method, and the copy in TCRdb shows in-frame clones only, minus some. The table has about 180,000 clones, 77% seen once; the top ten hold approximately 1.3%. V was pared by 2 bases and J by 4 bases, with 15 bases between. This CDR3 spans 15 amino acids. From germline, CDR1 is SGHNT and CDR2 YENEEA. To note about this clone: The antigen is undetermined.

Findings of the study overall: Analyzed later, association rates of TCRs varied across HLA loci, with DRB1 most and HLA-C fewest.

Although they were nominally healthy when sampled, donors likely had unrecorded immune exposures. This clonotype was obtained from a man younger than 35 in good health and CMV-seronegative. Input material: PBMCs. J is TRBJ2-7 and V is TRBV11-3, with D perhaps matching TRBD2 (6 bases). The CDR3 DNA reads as TGTGCCAGCAGCTTATGGAGCAGGACTACTTACGAGCAGTACTTC. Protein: CASSLWSRTTYEQYF.